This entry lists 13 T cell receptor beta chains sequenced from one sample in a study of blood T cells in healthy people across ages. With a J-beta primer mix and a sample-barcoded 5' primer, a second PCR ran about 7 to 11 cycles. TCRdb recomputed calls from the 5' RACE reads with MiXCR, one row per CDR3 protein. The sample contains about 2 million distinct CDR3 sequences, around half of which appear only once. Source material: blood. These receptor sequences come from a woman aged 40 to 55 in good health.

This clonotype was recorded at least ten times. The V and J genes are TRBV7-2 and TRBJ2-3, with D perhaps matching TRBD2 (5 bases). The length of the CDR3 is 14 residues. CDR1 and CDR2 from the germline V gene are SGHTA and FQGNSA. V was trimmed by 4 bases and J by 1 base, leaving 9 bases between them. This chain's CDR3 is CASSYGLGTDTQYF. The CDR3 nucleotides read TGTGCCAGCAGCTATGGACTGGGCACAGATACGCAGTATTTT.

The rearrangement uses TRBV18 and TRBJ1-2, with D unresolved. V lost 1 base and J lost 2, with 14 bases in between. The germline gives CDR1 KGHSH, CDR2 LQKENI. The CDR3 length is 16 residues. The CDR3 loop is CASSPQPQAGNYGYTF. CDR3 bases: TGTGCCAGCTCACCACAACCCCAGGCTGGGAACTATGGCTACACCTTC.

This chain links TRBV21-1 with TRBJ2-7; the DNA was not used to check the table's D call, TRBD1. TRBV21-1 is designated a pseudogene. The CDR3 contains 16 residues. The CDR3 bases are TGTGCCAGCAGGAAATTGGTAGGCGGGACGACCTACGAGCAGTACTTC. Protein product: CASRKLVGGTTYEQYF.

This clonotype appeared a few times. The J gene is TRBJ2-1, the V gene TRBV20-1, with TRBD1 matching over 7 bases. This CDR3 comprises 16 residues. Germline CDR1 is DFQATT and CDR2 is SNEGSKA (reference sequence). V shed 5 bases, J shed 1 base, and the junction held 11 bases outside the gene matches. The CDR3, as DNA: TGCAGTGCTGGCCAGACAGGGTCGAGTTCCTACAATGAGCAGTTCTTC. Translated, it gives CSAGQTGSSSYNEQFF.

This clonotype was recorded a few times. The CDR3 DNA reads as TGCAGCGTTGGGGAGGGACCCAACGAGCAGTACTTC. It yields the protein CSVGEGPNEQYF. The chain carries TRBV29-1 and TRBJ2-5; 7 bases line up with TRBD2. Near its end, the DNA agrees better with TRBJ2-7, so the J call may be wrong. Germline-derived CDR1 and CDR2 are SQVTM and ANQGSEA. This CDR3 spans 12 amino acids.

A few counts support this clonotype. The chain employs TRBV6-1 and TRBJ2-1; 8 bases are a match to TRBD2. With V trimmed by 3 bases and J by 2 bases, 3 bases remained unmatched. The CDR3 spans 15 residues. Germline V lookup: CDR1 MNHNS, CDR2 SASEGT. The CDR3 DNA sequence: TGTGCCAGCAGTGATCGAGCGGGGGCCTACAATGAGCAGTTCTTC. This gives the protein CASSDRAGAYNEQFF.

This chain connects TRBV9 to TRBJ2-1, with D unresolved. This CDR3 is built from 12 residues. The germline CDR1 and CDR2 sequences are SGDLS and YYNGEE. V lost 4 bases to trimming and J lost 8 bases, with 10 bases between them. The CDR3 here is CASSSLSYEQFF. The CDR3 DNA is TGTGCCAGCAGCAGTCTCAGTTATGAGCAGTTCTTC.

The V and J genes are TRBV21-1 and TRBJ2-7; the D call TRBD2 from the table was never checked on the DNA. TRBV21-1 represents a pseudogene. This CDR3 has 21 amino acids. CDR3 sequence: CASSKGLAGGLSPINVNEQYF. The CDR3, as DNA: TGTGCCAGCAGCAAAGGACTAGCGGGGGGGCTTTCCCCTATTAACGTCAATGAGCAGTACTTC.

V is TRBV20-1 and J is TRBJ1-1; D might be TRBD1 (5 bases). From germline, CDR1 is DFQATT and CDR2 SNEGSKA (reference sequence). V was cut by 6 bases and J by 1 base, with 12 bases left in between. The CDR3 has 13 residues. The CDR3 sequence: CSAYMDKNTEAFF. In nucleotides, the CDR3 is TGCAGTGCCTATATGGACAAGAACACTGAAGCTTTCTTT.

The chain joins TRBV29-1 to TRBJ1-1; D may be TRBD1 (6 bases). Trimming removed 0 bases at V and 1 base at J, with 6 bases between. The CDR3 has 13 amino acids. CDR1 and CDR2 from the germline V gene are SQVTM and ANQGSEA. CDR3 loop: CSVEDRGNTEAFF. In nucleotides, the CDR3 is TGCAGCGTTGAAGACAGGGGGAACACTGAAGCTTTCTTT.

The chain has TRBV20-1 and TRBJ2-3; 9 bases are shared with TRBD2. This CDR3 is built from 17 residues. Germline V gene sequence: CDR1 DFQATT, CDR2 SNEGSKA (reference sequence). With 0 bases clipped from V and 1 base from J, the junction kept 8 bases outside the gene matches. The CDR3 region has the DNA TGCAGTGCTAGAGAACGCCTGGAGCGGGGGGGCACAGATACGCAGTATTTT. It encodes CSARERLERGGTDTQYF.

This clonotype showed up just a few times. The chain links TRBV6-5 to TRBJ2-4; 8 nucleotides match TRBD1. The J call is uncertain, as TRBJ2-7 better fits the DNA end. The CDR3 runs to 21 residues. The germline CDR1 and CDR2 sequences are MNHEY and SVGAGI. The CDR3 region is CASSYFPVKSLLGQAQYEQYF. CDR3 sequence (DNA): TGTGCCAGCAGTTACTTCCCCGTTAAGTCCCTGCTGGGACAGGCTCAATACGAGCAGTACTTC.

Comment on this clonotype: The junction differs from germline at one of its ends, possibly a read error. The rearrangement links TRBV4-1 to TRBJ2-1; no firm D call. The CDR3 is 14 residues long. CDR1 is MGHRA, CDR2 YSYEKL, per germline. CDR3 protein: CASSRAPEGNERFF. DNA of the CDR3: TGCGCCAGCAGCCGCGCCCCAGAAGGAAATGAGCGGTTCTTC.